This TCR beta chain stems from a study of cytomegalovirus exposure and HLA in healthy donors. Points from the study as a whole: Most of the TCR beta V segments (in an earlier analysis) were productive either about 87% or about 30% of the time.

Nominal health characterized the donors when sampled, though unrecorded immune exposures were likely. The primer mix had 60 Vbeta and 13 Jbeta primers. The table came from immunoSEQ multiplex PCR; TCRdb's copy has only in-frame clones and leaves some out. Here the sample spans about 110,000 clones, around 84% being singletons. Germline loops: CDR1 ENHRY, CDR2 SYGVKD. J lost 1 base, V lost 0 bases, and 5 bases had no gene match. The CDR3 covers 16 residues. Details on this clone: As yet, its antigen is unknown.

The gene calls are TRBV10-3 and TRBJ1-1; 7 nucleotides match TRBD1. Sequencing was carried out using PBMCs. This TCR was sampled from a woman aged 30 to 39 in good health and CMV-seronegative. The CDR3 region is CAISESLGTANTEAFF. The CDR3 DNA reads as TGTGCCATCAGTGAGTCTCTAGGGACAGCGAACACTGAAGCTTTCTTT.